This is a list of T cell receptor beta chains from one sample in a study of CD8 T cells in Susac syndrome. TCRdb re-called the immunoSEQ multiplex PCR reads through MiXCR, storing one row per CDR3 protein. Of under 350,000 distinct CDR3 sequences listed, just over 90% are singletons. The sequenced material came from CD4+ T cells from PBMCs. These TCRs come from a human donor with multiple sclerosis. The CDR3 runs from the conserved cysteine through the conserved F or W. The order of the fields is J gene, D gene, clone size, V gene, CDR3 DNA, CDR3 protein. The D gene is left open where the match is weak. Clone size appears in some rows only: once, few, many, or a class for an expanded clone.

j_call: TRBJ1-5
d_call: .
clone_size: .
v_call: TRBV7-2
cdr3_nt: TGTGCCAGCAGGGGGGACCTTAATCAGCCCCAGCATTTT
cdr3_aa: CASRGDLNQPQHF

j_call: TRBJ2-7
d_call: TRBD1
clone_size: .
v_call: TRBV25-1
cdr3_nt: TGTGCCAGCAGTGAATTGGAGGACAGGGAATTTTCTGAGCAGTACTTC
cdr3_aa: CASSELEDREFSEQYF

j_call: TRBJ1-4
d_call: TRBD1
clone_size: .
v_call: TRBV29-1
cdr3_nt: TGCAGCGTCTCGACAGGGGGCTCTTATGAAAAACTGTTTTTT
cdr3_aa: CSVSTGGSYEKLFF

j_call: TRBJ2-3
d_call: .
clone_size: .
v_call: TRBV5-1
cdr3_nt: TGCGCCAGCAGCCCCTGGACCACAGATACGCAGTATTTT
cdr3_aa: CASSPWTTDTQYF

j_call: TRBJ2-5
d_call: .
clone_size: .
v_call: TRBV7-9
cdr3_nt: TGTGCCAGCAGCTTAGTTACGAGGGGGGAGACCCAGTACTTC
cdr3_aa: CASSLVTRGETQYF

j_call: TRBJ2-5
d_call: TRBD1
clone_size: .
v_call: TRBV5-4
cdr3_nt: TGTGCCAGCAGCATGGGGACAGCCAGAGAGACCCAGTACTTC
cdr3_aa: CASSMGTARETQYF

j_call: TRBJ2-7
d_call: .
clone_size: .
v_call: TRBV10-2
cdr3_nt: TGCGCCAGCAGATTAGCAGGCAGTACCTACGAGCAGTACTTC
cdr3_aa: CASRLAGSTYEQYF

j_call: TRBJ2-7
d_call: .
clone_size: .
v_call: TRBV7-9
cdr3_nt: TGTGCCAGCAGCTTACGGGGACCACTCACCACTTCCTACGAGCAGTACTTC
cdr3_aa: CASSLRGPLTTSYEQYF

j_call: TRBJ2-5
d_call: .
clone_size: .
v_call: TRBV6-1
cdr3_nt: TGTGCCAGCAGTTCCAGGGCCGAGAGAAAAGAGACCCAGTACTTC
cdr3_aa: CASSSRAERKETQYF

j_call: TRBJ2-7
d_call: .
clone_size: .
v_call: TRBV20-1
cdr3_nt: TGCAGTGCTAGAGGACTCACCTACGAGCAGTACTTC
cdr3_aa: CSARGLTYEQYF

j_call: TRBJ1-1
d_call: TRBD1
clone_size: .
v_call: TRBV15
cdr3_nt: TGTGCCACCAGCCAGGGGGGGTATGGCACTGAAGCTTTCTTT
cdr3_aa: CATSQGGYGTEAFF

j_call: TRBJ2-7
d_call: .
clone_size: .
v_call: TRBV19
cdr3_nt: TGTGCCAGTAGTACCAGGGCCGGGGAAGGGTACGAGCAGTACTTC
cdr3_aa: CASSTRAGEGYEQYF

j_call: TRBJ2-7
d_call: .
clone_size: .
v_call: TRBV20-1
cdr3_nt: TGCAGTGCTAGATGGGGGAACTCCTACGAGCAGTACTTC
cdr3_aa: CSARWGNSYEQYF

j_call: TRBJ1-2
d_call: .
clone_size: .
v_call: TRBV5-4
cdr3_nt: TGTGCCAGCAGCGGGGAGGGGCGGCTCTATGGCTACACCTTC
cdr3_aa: CASSGEGRLYGYTF

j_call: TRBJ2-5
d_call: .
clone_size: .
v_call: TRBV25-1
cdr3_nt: TGTGCCAGCAGCGCGGGACTTAGTACCCAGTACTTC
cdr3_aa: CASSAGLSTQYF

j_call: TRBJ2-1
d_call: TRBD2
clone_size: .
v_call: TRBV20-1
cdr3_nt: TGCAGTGCTAGCGGGAGGGCCCGCAATGAGCAGTTCTTC
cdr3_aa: CSASGRARNEQFF

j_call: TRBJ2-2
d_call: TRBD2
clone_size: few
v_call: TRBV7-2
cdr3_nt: TGTGCCAGCAGCTTAGGCGGGAGGGCCACCGGGGAGCTGTTTTTT
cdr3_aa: CASSLGGRATGELFF

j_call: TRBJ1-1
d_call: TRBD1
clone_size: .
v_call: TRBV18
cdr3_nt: TGTGCCAGCTCGACGGATACAGGGGGTGGCACTGAAGCTTTCTTT
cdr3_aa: CASSTDTGGGTEAFF

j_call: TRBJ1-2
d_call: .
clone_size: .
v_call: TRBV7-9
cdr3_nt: TGTGCCAGCAGCCCCTTCTATGGCTACACCTTC
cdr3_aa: CASSPFYGYTF

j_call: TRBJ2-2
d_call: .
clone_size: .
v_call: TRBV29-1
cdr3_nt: TGCAGCGCCCGGCCGGCTTTAACGAACACCGGGGAGCTGTTTTTT
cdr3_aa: CSARPALTNTGELFF

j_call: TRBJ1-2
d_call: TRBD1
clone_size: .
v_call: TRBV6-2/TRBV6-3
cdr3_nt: TGTGCCAGCAGAGGGACAGGGGACTACTATGGCTACACCTTC
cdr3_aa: CASRGTGDYYGYTF

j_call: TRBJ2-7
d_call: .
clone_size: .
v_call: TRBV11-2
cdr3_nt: TGTGCCAGCAGCTTAGTTCCTCTAGAAAACGAGCAGTACTTC
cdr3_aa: CASSLVPLENEQYF

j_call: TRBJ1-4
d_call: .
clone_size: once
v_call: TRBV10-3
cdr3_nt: TGTGCCAGCAGTTACACAGAGGAAAAACTGTTTTTT
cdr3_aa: CASSYTEEKLFF

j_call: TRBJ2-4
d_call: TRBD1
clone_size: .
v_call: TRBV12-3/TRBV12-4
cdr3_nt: TGTGCCAGCAGTGGTCTTCAGGGGGTGGGCATTCAGTACTTC
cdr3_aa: CASSGLQGVGIQYF

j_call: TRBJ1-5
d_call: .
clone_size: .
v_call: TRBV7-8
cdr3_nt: TGTGCCAGCAGCTTAGGTTCCCGGTTAGGTCAGCCCCAGCATTTT
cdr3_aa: CASSLGSRLGQPQHF

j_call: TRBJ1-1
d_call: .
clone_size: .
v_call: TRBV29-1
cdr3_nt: TGCAGCGCTAAAGGGACCGAGAACACTGAAGCTTTCTTT
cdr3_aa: CSAKGTENTEAFF

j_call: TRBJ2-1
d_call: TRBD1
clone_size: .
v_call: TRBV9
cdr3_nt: TGTGCCAGCAGCAGAAGGGACAGGGGGCGGATGGGAGACAATAAGCAGTTCTTC
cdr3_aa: CASSRRDRGRMGDNKQFF

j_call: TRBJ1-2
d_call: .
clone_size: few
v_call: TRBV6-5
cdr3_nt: TGTGCCAGCAGTTACCCCCAGAGGGGCATGCCCTTC
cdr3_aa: CASSYPQRGMPF

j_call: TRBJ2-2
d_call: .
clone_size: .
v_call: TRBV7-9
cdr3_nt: TGTGCCAGCAGCTTAGTTTCCGGTCCCGGGGAGCTGTTTTTT
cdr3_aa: CASSLVSGPGELFF

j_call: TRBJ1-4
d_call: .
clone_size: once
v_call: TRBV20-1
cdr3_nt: TGCAGTGCTAGAGTGTTAGGGCATAGAGGAACTAATGAAAAACTGTTTTTT
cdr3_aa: CSARVLGHRGTNEKLFF

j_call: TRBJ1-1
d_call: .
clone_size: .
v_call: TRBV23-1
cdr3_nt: TGCGCCAGCACCCGCCCGGAAGCTTTCTTT
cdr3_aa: CASTRPEAFF

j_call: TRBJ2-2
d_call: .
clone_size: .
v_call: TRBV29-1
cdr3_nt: TGCAGCGTTGAAGAGACGGGTCCCGGACCCGGGGAGCTGTTTTTT
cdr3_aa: CSVEETGPGPGELFF

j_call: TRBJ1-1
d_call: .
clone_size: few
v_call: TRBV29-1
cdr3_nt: TGCAGCGTTGAGGTGAACACTGAAGCTTTCTTT
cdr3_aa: CSVEVNTEAFF

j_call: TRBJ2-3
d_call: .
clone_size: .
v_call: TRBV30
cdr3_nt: TGTGCCTGGACTGGCGGGGATACGCAGTATTTT
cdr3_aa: CAWTGGDTQYF

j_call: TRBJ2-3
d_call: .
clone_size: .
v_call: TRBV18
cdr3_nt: TGTGCCAGCTCACCGCAACTAGGGGACGCAGATACGCAGTATTTT
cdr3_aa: CASSPQLGDADTQYF

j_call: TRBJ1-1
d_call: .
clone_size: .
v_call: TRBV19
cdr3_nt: TGTGCCAGTAGTATCCAAGGGCTGAACACTGAAGCTTTCTTT
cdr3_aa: CASSIQGLNTEAFF

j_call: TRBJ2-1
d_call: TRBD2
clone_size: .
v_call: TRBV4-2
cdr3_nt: TGTGCCAGCAGCCAAGGGCTAGCGGGAGACTACAATGAGCAGTTCTTC
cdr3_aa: CASSQGLAGDYNEQFF

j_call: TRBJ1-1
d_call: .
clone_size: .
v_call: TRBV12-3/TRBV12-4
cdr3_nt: TGTGCCAGCAGTCCGACAGGTAGGACCACTGAAGCTTTCTTT
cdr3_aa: CASSPTGRTTEAFF

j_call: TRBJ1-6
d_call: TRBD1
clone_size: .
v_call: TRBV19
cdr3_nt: TGTGCCAGTAGTATCCTAACCGGGACAGGGGATAATTCACCCCTCCACTTT
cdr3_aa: CASSILTGTGDNSPLHF

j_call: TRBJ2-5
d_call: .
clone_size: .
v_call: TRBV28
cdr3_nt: TGTGCCAGCAGTTCCACCGGGCACCCCCAAGAGACCCAGTACTTC
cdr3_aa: CASSSTGHPQETQYF

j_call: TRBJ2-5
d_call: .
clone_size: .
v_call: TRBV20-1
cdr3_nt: TGCAGTGCTAGAGATCCTCGGGCAGCCCAAGAGACCCAGTACTTC
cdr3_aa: CSARDPRAAQETQYF

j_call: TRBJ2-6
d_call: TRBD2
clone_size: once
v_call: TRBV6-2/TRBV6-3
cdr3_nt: TGTGCCAGCAGTTACAAAAGGTTCAGGGCGGTAGCGGGAGGCTCCCTCACTGGGGCCAACGTCCTGACTTTC
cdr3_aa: CASSYKRFRAVAGGSLTGANVLTF

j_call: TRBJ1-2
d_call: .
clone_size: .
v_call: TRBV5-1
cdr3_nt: TGCGCCAGCGCTGCCGGAAGGGGGATCAACTATGGCTACACCTTC
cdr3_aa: CASAAGRGINYGYTF

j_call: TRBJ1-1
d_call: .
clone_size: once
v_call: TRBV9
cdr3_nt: TGTGCCAGCAGCCCGTTAGTTGGCACTGAAGCTTTCTTT
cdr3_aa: CASSPLVGTEAFF

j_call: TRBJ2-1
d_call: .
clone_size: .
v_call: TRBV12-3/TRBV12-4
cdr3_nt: TGTGCCAGCAGTTTCGGGCAGTCGAGAACAAATGAGCAGTTCTTC
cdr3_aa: CASSFGQSRTNEQFF

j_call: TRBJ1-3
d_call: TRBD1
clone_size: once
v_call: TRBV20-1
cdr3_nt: TGCAGTGCTGGACAGGGCTCCGGAGGAAACACCATATATTTT
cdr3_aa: CSAGQGSGGNTIYF

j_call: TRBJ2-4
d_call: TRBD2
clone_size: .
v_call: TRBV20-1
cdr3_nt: TGCAGTGCTCGGACTAGCGGGGGAGACATTCAGTACTTC
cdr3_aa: CSARTSGGDIQYF

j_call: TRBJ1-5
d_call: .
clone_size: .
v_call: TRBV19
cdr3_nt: TGTGCCAGTAGTATAGACAGGGGATCGAATCAGCCCCAGCTTTTT
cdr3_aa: CASSIDRGSNQPQLF

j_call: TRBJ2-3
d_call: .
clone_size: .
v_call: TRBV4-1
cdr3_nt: TGCGCCAGCAGCCATCCTTTAGATACGCAGTATTTT
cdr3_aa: CASSHPLDTQYF

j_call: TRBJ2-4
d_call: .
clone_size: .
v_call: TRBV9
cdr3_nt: TGTGCCAGCGGCCCGGCCCAAAACATTCAGTACTTC
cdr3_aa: CASGPAQNIQYF

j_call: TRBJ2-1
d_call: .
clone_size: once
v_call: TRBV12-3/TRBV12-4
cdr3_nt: TGTGCCAGCAGAAAAACCGGGACGGTGAGCTCCTACAATGAGCAGTTCTTC
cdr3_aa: CASRKTGTVSSYNEQFF

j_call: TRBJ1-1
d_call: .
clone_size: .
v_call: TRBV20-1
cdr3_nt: TGCAGTGCTAGAGTCGGTGGGGGGACTGAAGCTTTCTTT
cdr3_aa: CSARVGGGTEAFF

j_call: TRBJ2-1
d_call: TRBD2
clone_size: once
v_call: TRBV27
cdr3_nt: TGTGCCAGCAGTTTATCGGCTAGCGGGCGCCCGGGGTTCTTC
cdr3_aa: CASSLSASGRPGFF

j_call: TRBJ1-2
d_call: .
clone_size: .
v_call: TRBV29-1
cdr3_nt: TGCAGCGTTGAAGTAACAGGGTGGAATGGCTACACCTTC
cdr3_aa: CSVEVTGWNGYTF

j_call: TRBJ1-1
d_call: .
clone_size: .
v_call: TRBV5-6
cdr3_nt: TGTGCCAGCAGCTTTGATGGGCCGAACACTGAAGCTTTCTTT
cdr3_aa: CASSFDGPNTEAFF

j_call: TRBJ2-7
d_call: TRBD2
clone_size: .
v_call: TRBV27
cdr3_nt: TGTGCCAGCAGAACCGGACTAGCGGGATCCGAGCAGTACTTC
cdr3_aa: CASRTGLAGSEQYF

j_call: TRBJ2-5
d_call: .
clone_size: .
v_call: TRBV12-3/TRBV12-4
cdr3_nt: TGTGCCAGCAGCCTTGGAGGGCCCTTAGAGACCCAGTACTTC
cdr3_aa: CASSLGGPLETQYF